The rows below give T cell receptor beta chains drawn from one sample of a study of cytomegalovirus exposure and HLA in healthy donors. The method was immunoSEQ multiplex PCR; TCRdb's version includes in-frame clones alone and lacks a portion of them. Altogether more than 300,000 clones are present, just over 85% being singletons, with the ten largest covering roughly 0.82%. The sample taken for sequencing was PBMCs. The receptors derive from a woman aged 18-30 years in good health and CMV-seronegative. Both conserved end residues are part of each CDR3. Fields, in order: CDR3 length, J gene, D gene, V gene, clone size, CDR3 protein, CDR3 DNA. A D gene is named only where the DNA matches it firmly. Where a row states a size, it is once, few, many or the class of an expanded clone; other rows omit it.

12 | TRBJ2-7 | TRBD1 | TRBV13 | - | CASRGDSHEQYF | TGTGCCAGCAGAGGGGACAGCCACGAGCAGTACTTC
15 | TRBJ2-1 | TRBD2 | TRBV30 | - | CAWSRLAGGIAEQFF | TGTGCCTGGAGCAGACTAGCGGGAGGGATCGCTGAGCAGTTCTTC
15 | TRBJ2-1 | - | TRBV7-8 | once | CASSSQVLSYNEQFF | TGTGCCAGCAGCTCACAGGTTCTCTCCTACAATGAGCAGTTCTTC
14 | TRBJ1-1 | TRBD1 | TRBV28 | - | CASSSPGQGTEAFF | TGTGCCAGCAGCTCTCCGGGACAGGGGACTGAAGCTTTCTTT
14 | TRBJ2-7 | TRBD1 | TRBV6-1 | - | CASSEGTGRHEQYF | TGTGCCAGCAGTGAAGGGACAGGGAGGCACGAGCAGTACTTC
15 | TRBJ2-1 | TRBD2 | TRBV27 | - | CASSLIAGIDNEQFF | TGTGCCAGCAGTTTAATAGCGGGAATCGACAATGAGCAGTTCTTC
15 | TRBJ2-5 | TRBD2 | TRBV7-6 | - | CASSIRLAGGETQYF | TGTGCCAGCAGTATCAGACTAGCGGGGGGTGAGACCCAGTACTTC
15 | TRBJ1-1 | TRBD1 | TRBV5-6 | - | CASSFLGQGNLRAFF | TGTGCCAGCAGCTTTTTGGGACAGGGTAATCTTCGGGCTTTCTTT
14 | TRBJ1-2 | TRBD1 | TRBV5-1 | - | CASSLQGALDGYTF | TGCGCCAGCAGCTTACAGGGGGCCCTGGATGGCTACACCTTC
15 | TRBJ2-7 | - | TRBV5-6 | - | CASSFWGTESYEQYF | TGTGCCAGCAGCTTTTGGGGCACAGAGTCCTACGAGCAGTACTTC
13 | TRBJ2-7 | TRBD1 | TRBV5-1 | - | CASRRDRDYEQYF | TGCGCCAGCAGACGGGACAGGGATTACGAGCAGTACTTC
14 | TRBJ2-1 | - | TRBV7-9 | - | CASTTPQGKYEQFF | TGTGCCAGCACCACGCCCCAGGGAAAGTATGAGCAGTTCTTC
18 | TRBJ2-6 | - | TRBV15 | - | CATSRLGPGEPGANVLTF | TGTGCCACCAGCAGACTCGGGCCAGGGGAACCCGGGGCCAACGTCCTGACTTTC
15 | TRBJ1-3 | - | TRBV18 | - | CASSPPWTPGNTIYF | TGTGCCAGCTCACCACCGTGGACACCCGGAAACACCATATATTTT
15 | TRBJ2-1 | TRBD1 | TRBV18 | - | CASSPDRDSYNEQFF | TGTGCCAGCTCACCGGACAGGGATTCCTACAATGAGCAGTTCTTC
14 | TRBJ1-2 | - | TRBV5-4 | few | CASSLSRVTYGYTF | TGTGCCAGCAGCTTGAGCAGGGTGACCTATGGCTACACCTTC
14 | TRBJ1-4 | - | TRBV7-9 | once | CASSFRRTGEKLFF | TGTGCCAGCAGCTTCCGGAGGACCGGTGAAAAACTGTTTTTT
14 | TRBJ1-3 | - | TRBV2 | - | CASSDKSSGNTIYF | TGTGCCAGCAGTGACAAGAGCTCTGGAAACACCATATATTTT
14 | TRBJ2-5 | - | TRBV5-1 | - | CASSFRGGLETQYF | TGCGCCAGCAGCTTTAGGGGGGGGCTGGAGACCCAGTACTTC
17 | TRBJ1-1 | - | TRBV11-2 | - | CASSLQRWGLVDTEAFF | TGTGCCAGCAGCCTCCAGAGGTGGGGACTCGTGGACACTGAAGCTTTCTTT
15 | TRBJ2-1 | TRBD2 | TRBV5-1 | - | CASSLVGSGNNEQFF | TGCGCCAGCAGCTTGGTGGGTAGCGGGAACAATGAGCAGTTCTTC
13 | TRBJ1-2 | TRBD1 | TRBV2 | - | CASRDRGLRGYTF | TGTGCCAGCAGGGACAGGGGGCTTCGGGGCTACACCTTC
19 | TRBJ2-6 | TRBD2 | TRBV7-3 | - | CASSLSWTSGSPGANVLTF | TGTGCCAGCAGCCTTTCTTGGACTAGCGGGAGCCCTGGGGCCAACGTCCTGACTTTC
11 | TRBJ1-1 | - | TRBV21-1 | - | CASSSGTEAFF | TGTGCCAGCAGCTCGGGGACTGAAGCTTTCTTT
13 | TRBJ2-1 | - | TRBV5-1 | - | CASSLGQVNEQFF | TGCGCCAGCAGCTTGGGCCAGGTCAATGAGCAGTTCTTC
16 | TRBJ1-2 | - | TRBV9 | - | CASSINWGGRHYGYTF | TGTGCCAGCAGCATCAATTGGGGGGGACGGCACTATGGCTACACCTTC
15 | TRBJ2-7 | TRBD1 | TRBV14 | - | CASSQEPGGFDEQYF | TGTGCCAGCAGCCAAGAACCAGGGGGATTTGACGAGCAGTACTTC
14 | TRBJ1-3 | - | TRBV9 | - | CASSVGIGSDTIYF | TGTGCCAGCAGCGTAGGGATAGGGAGCGACACCATATATTTT